Shown below are 19 T cell receptor beta chains from a single sample sequenced in a study of human T cells and chemical hapten exposure. TCRdb re-analysed the RACE reads in MiXCR, keeping a single row per CDR3 protein. The table shows 40,000 or so distinct CDR3 sequences, with under 12% occurring only once. As to time point: pre-sensitization, week 0. The treatment was: therapeutic diphenylcyclopropenone sensitization with weekly scalp DPC. The material sequenced was whole blood, taken in connection with sensitization to the hapten diphenylcyclopropenone (DPC). The receptors originated from a man in his thirties or forties with alopecia areata. Some clones in this sample may be carry-over from other donors' samples.

At least ten counts were recorded for this clonotype. The chain is built from TRBV7-3 and TRBJ2-1; 8 positions match TRBD2. This CDR3 region has 14 residues. Per the germline V gene, CDR1 is SGHTA and CDR2 is FQGTGA. With 3 bases clipped from V and 4 bases from J, the junction kept 2 bases outside the gene matches. The CDR3 coding sequence is TGTGCCAGCAGCTTGACTAGCGCTTACAATGAGCAGTTCTTC. It yields the protein CASSLTSAYNEQFF.

This clonotype was counted ten times or more. This sequence joins TRBV12-3 or TRBV12-4 and TRBJ2-2; D is unclear. The length of the CDR3 is 13 residues. Trimming cost V 4 bases and J 1 base, with 4 bases left between them. Here the CDR3 DNA reads TGTGCCAGCAGTTCAGAGAACACCGGGGAGCTGTTTTTT. Translating it yields CASSSENTGELFF.

This rearrangement joins TRBV10-3 to TRBJ2-3, with 10 bases aligning to TRBD1. The germline V gene has CDR1 ENHRY and CDR2 SYGVKD. The V segment lost 8 bases and the J segment 3 bases; nucleotides outside the gene matches: 2. CDR3 length: 13 residues. CDR3 bases: TGTGCCATCCGGGACAGGGGAACAGATACGCAGTATTTT. This translates into CAIRDRGTDTQYF.

This clonotype appeared many times. The chain is built from TRBV5-1 and TRBJ2-1; D is unclear. The ends were cut back, 2 bases at V and 4 bases at J, with 7 bases in the middle. Germline V gene sequence: CDR1 SGHRS, CDR2 YFSETQ. CDR3 length: 13 amino acids. Here the CDR3 reads CASSLGPYNEQFF. Here the CDR3 DNA reads TGCGCCAGCAGCTTAGGCCCTTACAATGAGCAGTTCTTC.

This clonotype was seen at least ten times. The chain recombines TRBV7-8 with TRBJ2-3, with D unresolved. The CDR3 covers 13 residues. The V gene's germline CDR1 is SGHVS and CDR2 FQNEAQ. Deletions cut 2 bases from V and 6 bases from J, with 9 bases between. The CDR3 DNA sequence: TGTGCCAGCAGCTTATGGGATTTGGATACGCAGTATTTT. This encodes CASSLWDLDTQYF.

The J gene is TRBJ2-3, the V gene TRBV6-5, with TRBD2 matching over 7 bases. The CDR3 length is 16 residues. Trimming cost V 1 base and J 0 bases; bases outside gene matches: 4. Germline V gene data show CDR1 as MNHEY and CDR2 as SVGAGI. The CDR3 DNA reads as TGTGCCAGCAGTTACTTCCCGGGGGGTAGCACAGATACGCAGTATTTT. Its protein is CASSYFPGGSTDTQYF.

The chain combines TRBV5-1 with TRBJ2-7; D is possibly TRBD2 (5 bases). V was cut by 4 bases and J by 7 bases, with 18 bases left in between. Per germline, CDR1 SGHRS and CDR2 YFSETQ. CDR3 length: 14 residues. This CDR3 reads CASSPTTYAWEQYV. DNA of the CDR3: TGCGCCAGCAGCCCGACTACATACGCTTGGGAGCAGTACGTC.

In this sample, this clonotype turned up many times. The rearrangement links TRBV24-1 to TRBJ2-3; the D gene could be TRBD1 or TRBD2 (5 bases each). The CDR3 covers 16 residues. Germline V gives CDR1 KGHDR, CDR2 SFDVKD. The ends were cut back, 2 bases at V and 2 bases at J, with 13 bases in the middle. The CDR3 DNA reads TGTGCCACCAGTGATTCCCCGGGACGGCCCACAGATACGCAGTATTTT. Translation gives CATSDSPGRPTDTQYF.

This clonotype has ten or more counts. The chain is built from TRBV15 and TRBJ2-1; TRBD2 matches at 9 bases. V lost 4 bases to trimming and J lost 6 bases; unmatched junction nucleotides: 7. The CDR3 consists of 15 residues. Germline values: CDR1 LNHNV, CDR2 YYDKDF (reference sequence). CDR3 in DNA: TGTGCCACCAGCACTCTAGCGGGGAGGATCAATGAGCAGTTCTTC. Amino acid sequence: CATSTLAGRINEQFF. The variable domain in full, completed from reference TRBV15 and TRBJ2-1, reads DAMVIQNPRYQVTQFGKPVTLSCSQTLNHNVMYWYQQKSSQAPKLLFHYYDKDFNNEADTPDNFQSRRPNTSFCFLDIRSPGLGDTAMYLCATSTLAGRINEQFFGPGTRLTVL.

This clonotype turned up a few times. CDR3 nucleotide sequence: TGTGCCAGCAGCGGGGCTATCACGAGCAATCAGCCCCAGCATTTT. Translation: CASSGAITSNQPQHF. The chain recombines TRBV6-1 with TRBJ1-5; D is possibly TRBD1 (5 bases). The CDR3 spans 15 residues. V was clipped by 6 bases and J by 1 base, with 13 bases between them. Germline V gene sequence: CDR1 MNHNS, CDR2 SASEGT.

This clonotype has at least ten counts. The chain uses TRBV10-3 and TRBJ2-5; no clear D. This CDR3 spans 11 amino acids. Trimming took 3 bases from V and 4 from J, leaving 3 bases between them. CDR1 and CDR2 (germline): ENHRY, SYGVKD. For the CDR3, the DNA is TGTGCCATCAGTGATCGAGAGACCCAGTACTTC. This sequence encodes CAISDRETQYF.

In this sample, this clonotype turned up many times. The chain has TRBV14 and TRBJ2-1, with 11 bases lining up with TRBD2. CDR3 length: 16 residues. With V trimmed by 1 base and J by 3 bases, 2 bases remained unmatched. Germline CDR1 and CDR2: SGHDN and FVKESK. CDR3 bases: TGTGCCAGCAGCCAAGTAGCGGGAGGGCTCTACAATGAGCAGTTCTTC. Its translation is CASSQVAGGLYNEQFF.

Ten or more counts support this clonotype. The chain uses TRBV7-8 and TRBJ2-2, with D perhaps TRBD1 (6 bases). CDR1 is SGHVS, CDR2 FQNEAQ, per germline. Trimming took 7 bases from V and 6 from J, leaving 21 bases between them. This CDR3 is 16 amino acids long. CDR3 residues: CASNPTAPGAAGELFF. The CDR3 DNA is TGTGCCAGCAACCCCACGGCCCCAGGGGCGGCCGGGGAGCTGTTTTTT.

This chain uses TRBV9 with TRBJ1-2; D not certain. Per germline, CDR1 SGDLS and CDR2 YYNGEE. The CDR3 covers 12 residues. V lost 0 bases and J 4 bases, leaving 4 bases between the germline ends. CDR3 loop: CASSVDGYGYTF. DNA of the CDR3: TGTGCCAGCAGCGTAGATGGCTATGGCTACACCTTC. Looking up the rest from reference TRBV9 and TRBJ1-2 gives the full variable domain: DSGVTQTPKHLITATGQRVTLRCSPRSGDLSVYWYQQSLDQGLQFLIQYYNGEERAKGNILERFSAQQFPDLHSELNLSSLELGDSALYFCASSVDGYGYTFGSGTRLTVV.

In this sample, this clonotype turned up a few times. V usage is TRBV11-1 and J usage is TRBJ2-5; D possibly corresponds to TRBD1 (6 bases). Germline loops: CDR1 SGHAT, CDR2 FQDESV (reference sequence). The CDR3 runs 13 residues. The V gene lost 5 bases and the J gene lost 4 bases, with 11 bases spanning the gap. CDR3 sequence reads: CASSVGHRETQYF. The DNA for the CDR3 is TGTGCCAGCAGCGTGGGACACCGAGAGACCCAGTACTTC.

In its sample, this clonotype was seen a few times. The DNA of the CDR3 is TGTGCCAGCAGCCCTCTAGGACTAGCTCCCACCTACGAGCAGTACGTC. Translated: CASSPLGLAPTYEQYV. The J gene is TRBJ2-7, the V gene TRBV7-8, with TRBD2 identical over 8 bases. The germline CDR1 and CDR2 sequences are SGHVS and FQNEAQ. V dropped 5 bases and J dropped 2; count of bases not matched to a gene: 11. This CDR3 has 16 amino acids.

This clonotype was observed at least ten times. The chain is built from TRBV2 and TRBJ1-5; 11 nucleotides align to TRBD1. J gave up 5 bases and V 5 bases, and 5 bases lay outside the gene matches. Germline CDR1 reads SNHLY; CDR2 reads FYNNEI. The CDR3 totals 15 residues. The CDR3 loop is CASSLRTGGHQPQHF. The CDR3 nucleotides are TGTGCCAGCAGTCTCAGGACAGGGGGCCATCAGCCCCAGCATTTT.

This clonotype was detected ten times or more. V usage is TRBV5-1 and J usage is TRBJ1-1; weak D call: TRBD1 (5 bases). Looked up from germline, CDR1 is SGHRS and CDR2 is YFSETQ. The CDR3 is 14 amino acids. Trimming pared 4 bases from V and 7 bases from J, leaving 17 bases between. CDR3 nucleotides: TGCGCCAGCAGCCGAGCGGTCCCCGGGGGTGAAGCTTTCTTT. Its translation is CASSRAVPGGEAFF.

The V and J genes are TRBV6-6 and TRBJ2-1; D not resolved. Germline CDR1 and CDR2: MNHNY and SVGAGI (reference sequence). The V end lost 6 bases, the J end lost 10 bases, and 13 bases lay between the germline ends. CDR3 size: 12 residues. CDR3 sequence reads: CASSFVSREQFF. The CDR3 DNA reads TGTGCCAGCAGCTTTGTGAGCAGGGAGCAGTTCTTC.